One sample yielded the 13 T cell receptor beta chains listed below, sequenced in a study of blood T cell repertoires in COVID-19. Clones were sequenced by immunoSEQ multiplex PCR, and TCRdb holds only the in-frame ones, with some missing. The sample includes about 81,000 clones, roughly 91% of them seen just once. Sequenced sample: peripheral blood. The receptors derive from a woman between 45 and 65 years old in a cohort sampled during active COVID-19.

The chain recombines TRBV19 with TRBJ1-2; D is possibly TRBD1 (6 bases). Germline values: CDR1 LNHDA, CDR2 SQIVND (reference sequence). The CDR3 is made up of 13 amino acids. Trimming took 8 bases from V and 9 from J, leaving 19 bases between them. The CDR3 region has the DNA TGTGCCAGTCTCCGGGACAACTATGGTAGCTACACCTTC. Its translation is CASLRDNYGSYTF.

The chain couples TRBV6-1 to TRBJ2-1; 13 bases are a match to TRBD2. The CDR3 totals 17 residues. From germline, CDR1 is MNHNS and CDR2 SASEGT. The junction had 10 bases not matched to a gene; V was cut back by 1 base and J by 10 bases. CDR3 nucleotide sequence: TGTGCCAGCAGTGAAGTTATTCGGACTAGCGGGGGAGTCGAGCAGTTCTTC. This codes for CASSEVIRTSGGVEQFF.

This clone was detected once. The chain links TRBV5-1 to TRBJ2-5; possibly TRBD1 for D (6 bases). Germline CDR1 SGHRS, CDR2 YFSETQ. Trimming took 0 bases from V and 4 from J, leaving 13 bases between them. The CDR3 is 15 amino acids. The CDR3 region is CASSLDTGPIETQYF. CDR3 coding DNA: TGCGCCAGCAGCTTGGACACAGGGCCGATAGAGACCCAGTACTTC.

This sequence joins TRBV5-5 and TRBJ2-3, with TRBD1 matching 7 bases. With V trimmed by 4 bases and J by 2 bases, 4 bases remained unmatched. CDR1 SGHKS and CDR2 YYEKEE come from the germline V gene (reference sequence). There are 14 residues in the CDR3. The CDR3: CASSPGQPTDTQYF. The CDR3 region has the DNA TGTGCCAGCAGCCCGGGACAGCCCACAGATACGCAGTATTTT.

This clone was counted once. The V gene is TRBV6-5, the J gene TRBJ2-7, with TRBD2 as a possible D gene (6 bases). Trimming pared 3 bases from V and 0 bases from J, leaving 15 bases between. Germline CDR1 is MNHEY and CDR2 is SVGAGI. CDR3 length: 16 amino acids. CDR3 DNA: TGTGCCAGCAGTTATTTAAGGACTACCGTCTCCTACGAGCAGTACTTC. The encoded protein is CASSYLRTTVSYEQYF.

The V call is TRBV6-1, the J call TRBJ2-7, with 8 bases aligning to TRBD1. V was clipped by 3 bases and J by 1 base; unmatched bases: 14. Germline CDR1 and CDR2: MNHNS and SASEGT. The CDR3 runs 18 residues. CDR3 sequence: CASSESLQGAGLSYEQYF. The CDR3 nucleotides are TGTGCCAGCAGTGAGAGTTTGCAGGGGGCTGGATTGTCCTACGAGCAGTACTTC.

The chain recombines TRBV7-6 with TRBJ2-1; 7 bases are a match to TRBD2. CDR1 and CDR2 from the germline V gene are SGHVS and FNYEAQ. The CDR3 runs 16 residues. V was clipped by 1 base and J by 4 bases; unmatched bases: 7. The CDR3 DNA is TGTGCCAGCAGCTTAGATGCGGGACTAAGGTACAATGAGCAGTTCTTC. Translating gives CASSLDAGLRYNEQFF.

The V and J genes are TRBV10-3 and TRBJ2-2; 7 positions agree with TRBD2. J was trimmed by 2 bases and V by 4 bases; bases with no gene match: 7. The CDR3 is 16 residues long. Germline V gene data show CDR1 as ENHRY and CDR2 as SYGVKD. The DNA for the CDR3 is TGTGCCATCAGTGCTAATAGCGGGCCCAACACCGGGGAGCTGTTTTTT. Translated, it gives CAISANSGPNTGELFF.

The chain links TRBV9 to TRBJ2-2, with D perhaps matching TRBD1 (6 bases). V dropped 4 bases and J dropped 1 base, with 11 bases sitting between them. The CDR3 totals 15 residues. The germline V gene encodes CDR1 SGDLS and CDR2 YYNGEE. CDR3 in DNA: TGTGCCAGCAGCAACATAGGGGGGAACACCGGGGAGCTGTTTTTT. Translated, it gives CASSNIGGNTGELFF.

The chain links TRBV19 to TRBJ2-7; possibly TRBD2 for D (6 bases). Germline-derived CDR1 and CDR2 are LNHDA and SQIVND (reference sequence). V was pared by 3 bases and J by 0 bases, with 9 bases between. The CDR3 runs to 14 residues. The CDR3 is CASSISGVSYEQYF. CDR3 DNA sequence: TGTGCCAGTAGTATCTCGGGGGTCTCCTACGAGCAGTACTTC.

This clone was observed a single time. The chain is built from TRBV7-8 and TRBJ1-2; 8 nucleotides agree with TRBD1. This CDR3 region has 13 residues. The ends lost 3 bases at V and 4 bases at J; junction bases unmatched: 1. CDR1 is SGHVS and CDR2 is FQNEAQ in the germline V gene. Here the CDR3 DNA reads TGTGCCAGCAGCTTCGGGACAGGCTATGGCTACACCTTC. This codes for CASSFGTGYGYTF.

The chain links TRBV15 to TRBJ1-5, with TRBD1 matching 9 bases. The CDR3 is 18 amino acids. Germline V gene data show CDR1 as LNHNV and CDR2 as YYDKDF (reference sequence). V trimming: 0 bases; J trimming: 4 bases; junction bases outside the gene matches: 10. CDR3 amino acids: CATSRDGMTGTGNQPQHF. DNA of the CDR3: TGTGCCACCAGCAGAGATGGGATGACCGGGACAGGGAATCAGCCCCAGCATTTT.

The rearrangement links TRBV28 to TRBJ2-5; D might be TRBD1 (5 bases). Germline V gene data show CDR1 as MDHEN and CDR2 as SYDVKM. V lost 3 bases to trimming and J lost 4 bases, with 12 bases between them. CDR3 size: 14 residues. As DNA, the CDR3 is TGTGCCAGCAGTTTTAGGGGTAGTGGAGAGACCCAGTACTTC. Translation gives CASSFRGSGETQYF.